Listed below are T cell receptor beta chains from one sample, sequenced in a study of T-cell reconstitution after alpha-beta-depleted transplantation in children. TCRdb reprocessed the PCR reads with MiXCR, giving one entry per CDR3 protein. This table has a few hundred thousand distinct CDR3 sequences, nearly 8% appearing once. The sample was peripheral blood, taken 360 days after TCRalphabeta/CD19-depleted stem cell transplant. The source of these receptors is a female patient between 2 and 15 years old who had a stem cell transplant for Fanconi anemia, so the T cells may come from the graft donor. Both conserved end residues are part of each CDR3. The order of the fields is V gene, J gene, D gene, clone size, CDR3 protein, CDR3 DNA. D genes are given only for firm matches. A row's size may be missing; if present it is once, few, many or a size class.

>TRBV12-3/TRBV12-4|TRBJ2-3|NA|many
CASGGGHTQYF
TGTGCCAGCGGGGGCGGCCATACGCAGTATTTT
>TRBV7-3|TRBJ2-5|NA|NA
CASSLRTRHQEAQYF
TGTGCCAGCAGCCTACGGACTCGTCATCAAGAGGCCCAGTACTTC
>TRBV21-1|TRBJ2-3|NA|many
CASGTSGNTDTQYF
TGTGCCAGCGGGACTAGCGGGAACACAGATACGCAGTATTTT
>TRBV7-2|TRBJ2-5|NA|many
CASSFFAETQYF
TGTGCCAGCAGCTTTTTCGCGGAGACCCAGTACTTC
>TRBV11-2|TRBJ2-1|NA|many
CASSLGWDNEQFF
TGTGCCAGCAGCTTAGGGTGGGACAATGAGCAGTTCTTC
>TRBV20-1|TRBJ1-5|NA|many
CSARDFRNSNQPQHF
TGCAGTGCTAGAGATTTTAGGAATAGCAATCAGCCCCAGCATTTT
>TRBV13|TRBJ2-1|NA|few
CASSLGGLAAPPSSYNEQFF
TGTGCCAGCAGCTTAGGGGGGCTTGCAGCTCCCCCCAGCTCCTACAATGAGCAGTTCTTC
>TRBV15|TRBJ2-2|NA|many
CATRGPHAAGELFF
TGTGCCACCAGGGGCCCTCACGCGGCCGGGGAGCTGTTTTTT
>TRBV24-1|TRBJ2-5|TRBD1|NA
CATSDPQGAGETQYF
TGTGCCACCAGTGATCCACAGGGGGCTGGAGAGACCCAGTACTTC
>TRBV30|TRBJ2-5|NA|NA
CAWSTGQKEETQYF
TGTGCCTGGAGCACCGGACAGAAAGAAGAGACCCAGTACTTC
>TRBV20-1|TRBJ2-7|NA|many
CSVTHFSYEQYF
TGCAGTGTTACACACTTCTCCTACGAGCAGTACTTC
>TRBV9|TRBJ1-2|TRBD1|few
CASSVRQGANGYTF
TGTGCCAGCAGCGTAAGACAGGGGGCAAATGGCTACACCTTC
>TRBV11-2|TRBJ2-6|NA|many
CASTSSGANVLTF
TGTGCCAGCACAAGTTCTGGGGCCAACGTCCTGACTTTC
>TRBV7-2|TRBJ2-1|TRBD2|few
CASSLARASGGPLNEQFF
TGTGCCAGCAGCTTAGCGCGGGCTAGCGGGGGGCCTTTGAATGAGCAGTTCTTC
>TRBV6-2/TRBV6-3|TRBJ1-5|TRBD1|few
CASSYRTGGNGQPQHF
TGTGCCAGCAGTTACAGGACAGGGGGGAACGGGCAGCCCCAGCATTTT
>TRBV9|TRBJ1-2|TRBD1|NA
CASSAPGTGPYGYTF
TGTGCCAGCAGCGCTCCCGGGACAGGCCCTTATGGCTACACCTTC
>TRBV7-3|TRBJ2-2|TRBD2|NA
CASRSSGWTSLYTGELFF
TGTGCCAGCAGATCTTCGGGGTGGACTAGCCTGTACACCGGGGAGCTGTTTTTT
>TRBV5-4|TRBJ2-4|NA|once
CASSLGRRDAKNIQYF
TGTGCCAGCAGCTTGGGGCGGCGTGATGCCAAAAACATTCAGTACTTC
>TRBV28|TRBJ2-1|NA|many
CASSLVTAAMGEQFF
TGTGCCAGCAGTTTAGTAACCGCCGCTATGGGGGAGCAGTTCTTC
>TRBV2|TRBJ2-7|NA|many
CASTRAYEQYF
TGTGCCAGCACCAGAGCCTACGAGCAGTACTTC
>TRBV20-1|TRBJ2-1|TRBD2|few
CSARDYRGGTYNEQFF
TGCAGTGCTAGAGATTACCGGGGAGGGACCTACAATGAGCAGTTCTTC
>TRBV12-3/TRBV12-4|TRBJ2-7|TRBD2|many
CASSLLTGGLTEQYF
TGTGCCAGCAGTTTATTGACGGGAGGACTTACCGAGCAGTACTTC
>TRBV20-1|TRBJ2-5|NA|many
CSARGWETQYF
TGCAGTGCTAGAGGCTGGGAGACCCAGTACTTC
>TRBV6-5|TRBJ2-1|TRBD1|many
CASSLDRGAYNEQFF
TGTGCCAGCAGTTTGGACAGGGGGGCCTACAATGAGCAGTTCTTC
>TRBV12-3/TRBV12-4|TRBJ2-2|NA|many
CASWGLTNTGELFF
TGTGCCAGTTGGGGCCTAACGAACACCGGGGAGCTGTTTTTT
>TRBV7-2|TRBJ2-7|NA|many
CASSLPGHRSYEQYF
TGTGCCAGCAGCCTCCCGGGACACCGCTCCTACGAGCAGTACTTC
>TRBV7-8|TRBJ2-7|TRBD1|many
CASSRSSTGIPYEQYF
TGTGCCAGCAGTCGAAGCTCGACAGGGATTCCCTACGAGCAGTACTTC
>TRBV6-2/TRBV6-3|TRBJ1-5|NA|many
CASSYFSPFGSTAGNQPQHF
TGTGCCAGCAGTTACTTTTCCCCTTTTGGCTCAACGGCGGGCAATCAGCCCCAGCATTTT
>TRBV7-9|TRBJ1-2|NA|once
CASSPPGVGGYTF
TGTGCCAGCAGCCCGCCGGGGGTCGGTGGCTACACCTTC
>TRBV28|TRBJ1-2|TRBD1|few
CASSSGTAGYTF
TGTGCCAGCAGTAGCGGGACAGCTGGCTACACCTTC
>TRBV20-1|TRBJ2-2|TRBD2|NA
CSAAGLAGAGELFF
TGCAGTGCTGCCGGACTAGCGGGAGCCGGGGAGCTGTTTTTT
>TRBV2|TRBJ2-3|TRBD2|few
CASSRTSGGASTDTQYF
TGTGCCAGCAGCCGGACTAGCGGGGGGGCTAGCACAGATACGCAGTATTTT
>TRBV7-2|TRBJ2-1|TRBD2|medium-sized
CASSQMVTSSNEQFF
TGTGCCAGCAGCCAGATGGTGACTAGCTCCAATGAGCAGTTCTTC
>TRBV6-5|TRBJ1-1|NA|NA
CASSYFGVNTEAFF
TGTGCCAGCAGTTACTTCGGTGTGAACACTGAAGCTTTCTTT
>TRBV28|TRBJ2-2|TRBD2|many
CASSGLAANTGELFF
TGTGCCAGCAGCGGACTAGCGGCGAACACCGGGGAGCTGTTTTTT
>TRBV28|TRBJ2-1|NA|few
CASSPTHNEQFF
TGTGCCAGCAGTCCGACCCACAATGAGCAGTTCTTC
>TRBV7-8|TRBJ2-7|NA|NA
CASSLGVFYEQYF
TGTGCCAGCAGCTTAGGTGTTTTTTACGAGCAGTACTTC
>TRBV28|TRBJ2-5|NA|NA
CASSFYPAAYQETQYF
TGTGCCAGCAGTTTTTATCCAGCGGCGTACCAAGAGACCCAGTACTTC
>TRBV5-1|TRBJ1-2|NA|many
CASGTWGDYTF
TGCGCCAGCGGGACATGGGGAGACTACACCTTC
>TRBV20-1|TRBJ2-1|NA|few
CSARKGRGLRAEAQFF
TGCAGTGCGCGAAAAGGACGGGGACTTCGGGCAGAGGCGCAGTTCTTC
>TRBV6-1|TRBJ2-7|NA|few
CASSHKQHTYEQYF
TGTGCCAGCAGTCATAAACAGCATACCTACGAGCAGTACTTC
>TRBV10-3|TRBJ2-2|NA|many
CAISASSGGPAPPITGELFF
TGTGCCATCAGTGCCTCCTCCGGGGGGCCCGCGCCACCGATCACCGGGGAGCTGTTTTTT
>TRBV7-9|TRBJ2-3|TRBD2|few
CASSRTSGGGTDTQYF
TGTGCCAGCAGCAGAACTAGCGGGGGGGGCACAGATACGCAGTATTTT
>TRBV24-1|TRBJ2-1|NA|NA
CATGGAEGDEQFF
TGTGCCACCGGTGGAGCCGAGGGGGATGAGCAGTTCTTC
>TRBV29-1|TRBJ2-7|TRBD1|many
CSATGQSYEQYF
TGCAGCGCAACGGGACAGAGCTACGAGCAGTACTTC
>TRBV5-1|TRBJ1-4|TRBD1|NA
CASSPFTAGTAEKLFF
TGCGCCAGCAGCCCATTCACCGCCGGGACAGCTGAAAAACTGTTTTTT
>TRBV6-2/TRBV6-3|TRBJ2-1|NA|many
CASTLGSHWAPTYNEQFF
TGTGCCAGCACCTTAGGGTCTCATTGGGCCCCCACCTACAATGAGCAGTTCTTC
>TRBV20-1|TRBJ2-3|NA|many
CSARRSWGTDTQYF
TGCAGTGCTAGAAGATCGTGGGGCACAGATACGCAGTATTTT
>TRBV2|TRBJ2-3|TRBD1|NA
CATAPDRGPDTQYF
TGTGCTACAGCCCCGGACAGGGGACCAGATACGCAGTATTTT
>TRBV29-1|TRBJ1-4|NA|many
CSVPDSQNEKLFF
TGCAGCGTTCCTGACAGTCAGAATGAAAAACTGTTTTTT
>TRBV11-3|TRBJ2-3|NA|NA
CASSLGGFTDTQYF
TGTGCCAGCAGCTTAGGCGGTTTCACAGATACGCAGTATTTT
>TRBV14|TRBJ2-3|NA|many
CASSPGDFLDTQYF
TGTGCCAGCAGCCCAGGGGACTTCCTTGATACGCAGTATTTT
>TRBV6-6|TRBJ1-1|NA|many
CASSHGGGTEAFF
TGTGCCAGCAGTCACGGGGGGGGAACTGAAGCTTTCTTT
>TRBV29-1|TRBJ1-4|TRBD1|many
CSVGDRGREKLFF
TGCAGCGTTGGAGACAGGGGTCGTGAAAAACTGTTTTTT